This TCR beta chain is drawn from a study of CD8 T cells in Susac syndrome. As regards this clonotype: What it binds is not known.

Peripheral blood CD8+ and CD4+ T cells were profiled by TCR beta sequencing. It was negative isolation that provided the CD8+ and CD4+ T cells, whereas TEMRA cells were enriched by FACS. The authors reverse transcribed about 0.5 to 1 ug RNA with random hexamers. The TCR beta CDR3 was amplified by immunoSEQ multiplex PCR across 54 Vbeta, 13 Jbeta. TCRdb re-called the immunoSEQ multiplex PCR reads through MiXCR, storing one row per CDR3 protein. The sample includes 210,000 or so distinct CDR3 sequences, roughly nine tenths of them seen just once. Study results and caveats: The study's TCR sequencing and HLA analysis drew on a certain number of individuals. That number was acknowledged as relatively small.

The V end lost 2 bases, the J end lost 0 bases, and 11 bases lay between the germline ends. The length of the CDR3 is 15 residues. CDR1 is SGDLS and CDR2 is YYNGEE in the germline V gene. The clonotype originates from a human donor with multiple sclerosis. Input material: CD8+ T cells from PBMCs. The chain has TRBV9 and TRBJ1-2; D might be TRBD1 (6 bases). The CDR3 sequence is CASSVGGQPNYGYTF. CDR3 DNA sequence: TGTGCCAGCAGCGTGGGAGGACAGCCTAACTATGGCTACACCTTC.